The rows below give T cell receptor beta chains drawn from one sample of a study of radiotherapy plus CTLA-4 blockade in lung cancer. Produced via immunoSEQ multiplex PCR; TCRdb's table is partial and in-frame only. Among about 60,000 clones, 77% were seen once, and the ten largest hold less than 4%. The starting material was peripheral blood, obtained from a patient treated with radiotherapy plus ipilimumab. These receptor sequences come from a human donor with non-small cell lung cancer who had a partial response to radiotherapy plus ipilimumab. CDR3s include the opening cysteine and the closing phenylalanine or tryptophan. A D gene is named only where the DNA matches it firmly. The size entry is marked missing in some rows and otherwise reads once, few, many or a size class.

CASSPRWRDTEAFF,TGCGCCAGCAGCCCCCGGTGGCGGGACACTGAAGCTTTCTTT,TRBJ1-1,-,TRBV5-1,once
CASSEAKIGSGWGVDTQYF,TGTGCCAGCAGTGAAGCGAAAATCGGGAGCGGGTGGGGGGTAGATACGCAGTATTTT,TRBJ2-3,-,TRBV2,-
CASRATGPSTEAFF,TGTGCCAGCAGAGCGACAGGGCCCAGCACTGAAGCTTTCTTT,TRBJ1-1,TRBD1,TRBV6-5,-
CASSVGGGQGAGGPEEPQHF,TGTGCCAGCAGCGTAGGGGGAGGTCAGGGGGCCGGAGGGCCCGAGGAGCCCCAGCATTTT,TRBJ1-5,TRBD1,TRBV9,-
CASSSTGLFGYEQYF,TGTGCCAGCAGCTCTACAGGATTGTTTGGCTACGAGCAGTACTTC,TRBJ2-7,-,TRBV7-9,-
CAAPPVGTGSSYQETQYF,TGTGCCGCACCTCCTGTCGGGACAGGGTCTTCGTACCAAGAGACCCAGTACTTC,TRBJ2-5,TRBD1,TRBV19,-
CASSYNTGGYGYTF,TGTGCCAGCAGTTACAATACAGGGGGCTATGGCTACACCTTC,TRBJ1-2,TRBD1,TRBV6-5,few
CASSSPPGGPGEQFF,TGTGCCAGCAGCTCCCCCCCGGGGGGACCGGGTGAGCAGTTCTTC,TRBJ2-1,TRBD2,TRBV28,-
CAWNTGPYEQYF,TGTGCCTGGAATACAGGGCCATACGAGCAGTACTTC,TRBJ2-7,-,TRBV30,-
CASSRLAYEQFF,TGCGCCAGCAGCCGACTAGCCTATGAGCAGTTCTTC,TRBJ2-1,TRBD2,TRBV5-1,-
CASSLSFSQGDYGYTF,TGTGCCAGCAGTTTATCCTTTTCACAGGGCGATTATGGCTACACCTTC,TRBJ1-2,-,TRBV27,-
CASSPSRTAETQYF,TGTGCCAGCAGCCCTAGCCGCACAGCCGAGACCCAGTACTTC,TRBJ2-5,-,TRBV7-2,-
CASSLVGQSSGNTIYF,TGCGCCAGCAGCTTGGTGGGCCAATCTTCTGGAAACACCATATATTTT,TRBJ1-3,-,TRBV5-1,-
CASSIVPGQGLLDTQYF,TGTGCCAGTAGCATAGTCCCGGGACAGGGTTTGTTGGATACGCAGTATTTT,TRBJ2-3,TRBD1,TRBV19,-
CASSWGQGTNYGYTF,TGTGCCAGCAGTTGGGGACAGGGCACTAACTATGGCTACACCTTC,TRBJ1-2,TRBD1,TRBV6-5,-
CASSPRFRQETQYF,TGTGCCAGCAGCCCCCGGTTCAGGCAAGAGACCCAGTACTTC,TRBJ2-5,-,TRBV27,-
CASSDTGSTDTQYF,TGTGCCAGCAGTGATACGGGGTCCACAGATACGCAGTATTTT,TRBJ2-3,-,TRBV6-4,-
CASSLPPTGWNEQFF,TGTGCCAGCAGCTTACCCCCGACAGGGTGGAATGAGCAGTTCTTC,TRBJ2-1,TRBD1,TRBV7-2,few
CASSIGAGNEQFF,TGTGCCAGTAGTATTGGGGCAGGCAATGAGCAGTTCTTC,TRBJ2-1,-,TRBV19,-
CASSKDSIRNTEAFF,TGTGCCAGCAGCAAGGACTCGATACGGAACACTGAAGCTTTCTTT,TRBJ1-1,-,TRBV5-6,-
CASSLGGGWTEAFF,TGTGCCAGCAGCTTGGGAGGGGGTTGGACTGAAGCTTTCTTT,TRBJ1-1,-,TRBV5-5,-
CASSPRSVGPGEKLFF,TGTGCCAGCTCACCAAGGTCGGTTGGGCCTGGCGAAAAACTGTTTTTT,TRBJ1-4,-,TRBV18,few
CASTGMVRDEQYF,TGTGCCAGCACCGGGATGGTTCGGGACGAGCAGTACTTC,TRBJ2-7,-,TRBV5-6,few
CASSLGPGQGTSPLHF,TGTGCCAGCAGCTTGGGGCCCGGACAGGGAACTTCACCCCTCCACTTT,TRBJ1-6,TRBD1,TRBV5-6,many
CASSTGNYGYTF,TGTGCCAGCAGCACGGGGAACTATGGCTACACCTTC,TRBJ1-2,-,TRBV6-1,-
CASRGGTGDSYF,TGTGCCAGCAGAGGCGGGACAGGGGATTCGTACTTC,TRBJ2-7,TRBD1,TRBV6-1,few
CASSPRWGGYEQYF,TGTGCCAGCAGCCCGAGATGGGGGGGTTACGAGCAGTACTTC,TRBJ2-7,TRBD2,TRBV9,-
CASITSGQPNTGELFF,TGTGCCAGCATCACAAGCGGGCAGCCGAACACCGGGGAGCTGTTTTTT,TRBJ2-2,-,TRBV7-2,-
CASSVGQGNSPLHF,TGTGCCAGCAGCGTGGGACAGGGGAATTCACCCCTCCACTTT,TRBJ1-6,TRBD1,TRBV9,-
CASSPSGGPAETQYF,TGTGCCAGCAGCCCATCGGGGGGGCCGGCGGAGACCCAGTACTTC,TRBJ2-5,TRBD2,TRBV7-3,-
CASSAPGTANTGELFF,TGTGCCAGCAGCGCCCCCGGGACAGCGAACACCGGGGAGCTGTTTTTT,TRBJ2-2,TRBD1,TRBV9,-
CASSQELTSGSYEQYF,TGCGCCAGCAGCCAAGAGCTAACTAGCGGGAGCTACGAGCAGTACTTC,TRBJ2-7,TRBD2,TRBV4-3,-
CASSPGQFSGNTIYF,TGCGCCAGCAGCCCGGGACAGTTTTCTGGAAACACCATATATTTT,TRBJ1-3,TRBD1,TRBV5-1,-
CASSITWTGSPLHF,TGTGCCAGCAGCATCACCTGGACAGGTTCACCCCTCCACTTT,TRBJ1-6,TRBD1,TRBV9,-
CASTVGGAHPTDTQYF,TGTGCCAGCACCGTGGGTGGGGCTCACCCCACAGATACGCAGTATTTT,TRBJ2-3,-,TRBV5-4,-
CASSPQRKDYGYTF,TGTGCCAGCTCACCGCAGAGGAAGGACTATGGCTACACCTTC,TRBJ1-2,-,TRBV18,-
CASKLAGGTDTQYF,TGTGCCAGTAAACTAGCGGGGGGTACAGATACGCAGTATTTT,TRBJ2-3,TRBD2,TRBV19,once
CASSEGLGNQPQHF,TGTGCCAGCAGTGAAGGGCTCGGCAATCAGCCCCAGCATTTT,TRBJ1-5,-,TRBV6-1,-
CASRLGGAALRPQETQYF,TGTGCCAGCAGGCTTGGAGGGGCAGCTTTGAGGCCCCAAGAGACCCAGTACTTC,TRBJ2-5,-,TRBV2,-
CSVVNPQPGQASYEQYF,TGCAGCGTTGTAAACCCCCAACCGGGACAGGCTTCCTACGAGCAGTACTTC,TRBJ2-7,TRBD1,TRBV29-1,-
CASSIGAGVVTDTQYF,TGTGCCAGTAGTATAGGGGCGGGGGTTGTCACAGATACGCAGTATTTT,TRBJ2-3,TRBD2,TRBV19,-
CASSLAEGEGYTF,TGTGCCAGCAGCTTAGCTGAGGGTGAGGGCTACACCTTC,TRBJ1-2,-,TRBV7-9,-
CASSHGDSSGGPQHF,TGTGCCAGCAGCCACGGAGACAGTTCCGGCGGGCCCCAGCATTTT,TRBJ1-5,-,TRBV6-6,-
CATDSTGTGELFF,TGTGCCACCGATTCGACAGGGACCGGGGAGCTGTTTTTT,TRBJ2-2,TRBD1,TRBV10-3,few
CAISESGGFHTQYF,TGTGCCATCAGTGAGTCGGGAGGGTTCCATACGCAGTATTTT,TRBJ2-3,TRBD2,TRBV10-3,-
CASSRVEETQYF,TGTGCCAGCAGCCGAGTAGAAGAGACCCAGTACTTC,TRBJ2-5,-,TRBV6-6,once
CASSATGMGGNTIYF,TGTGCCAGCAGCGCGACAGGGATGGGGGGAAACACCATATATTTT,TRBJ1-3,TRBD1,TRBV9,-
CASSFGQGGQPQHF,TGTGCCAGCAGCTTCGGACAGGGCGGACAGCCCCAGCATTTT,TRBJ1-5,TRBD1,TRBV5-6,-
CASSLGGQGASEQYF,TGTGCCAGCAGCTTGGGGGGACAGGGGGCCTCTGAGCAGTACTTC,TRBJ2-7,TRBD1,TRBV5-4,-
CASSKGANEQFF,TGTGCCAGTAGTAAAGGGGCTAATGAGCAGTTCTTC,TRBJ2-1,-,TRBV19,-
CASSMGAGGSDTQYF,TGTGCCAGTAGTATGGGGGCGGGGGGCTCAGATACGCAGTATTTT,TRBJ2-3,TRBD2,TRBV19,-